This T cell receptor beta chain was obtained from a study of CD8 T cells in ankylosing spondylitis. V lost 3 bases and J lost 0, with 3 bases in between. This CDR3 spans 13 amino acids. From germline, CDR1 is LNHNV and CDR2 YYDKDF (reference sequence). By quantitative 5'-RACE with molecular barcodes, the TCR beta libraries were made. TCRdb ran MiXCR on the 5' RACE reads and lists one entry per CDR3 protein. This repertoire shows a few hundred thousand distinct CDR3 sequences, 18% found once; its top ten account for about 42%. Findings of the study overall: Reportedly, disease-linked clones are significantly enriched in ankylosing spondylitis patients' matched synovial fluid. Blood of patients with ankylosing spondylitis appeared to be characterized by a TCR beta motif of several highly homologous variants.

This clonotype was found a few times. Antigen unknown. This rearrangement joins TRBV15 to TRBJ1-5; no clear D. This TCR was sampled from a male donor with ankylosing spondylitis. The sample was blood, either unsorted or a sorted T cell fraction (not recorded which). DNA of the CDR3: TGTGCCACCAGCAGTGTTAGCAATCAGCCCCAGCATTTT. Protein: CATSSVSNQPQHF.